This T cell receptor beta chain appears in the sequencing data of a study of metastatic and nonmetastatic thyroid tumors. About the study: Across blood and tumor or nodule tissue, repertoires from malignant and benign thyroid patients were compared with one another.

No treatment of any kind had been given to any patient before thyroid surgery. The CDR3 length is 13 residues. In germline, CDR1 is MNHEY, CDR2 SMNVEV (reference sequence). V was trimmed by 6 bases and J by 7 bases, leaving 13 bases between them. Study-level findings and limits: Across blood and tumor, TCR beta diversity in malignant thyroid tumors was reportedly significantly higher than in benign nodules.

This clone has at least ten counts. As yet, its antigen is unknown. In the study's own analysis: Clinicopathological groups differed in CDR3, with these differences serving to build a distant-metastasis classifier for papillary thyroid cancer. Using MiXCR, TCRdb reanalyzed the PCR reads. The V and J calls and clone size come from TCRdb's table, not from the authors' own analysis. The sample shows 34,000 or so clones, approximately 16% of them seen only once. The sequencing input was blood. This TCR was sampled from a female donor with papillary thyroid cancer or a benign thyroid nodule (not recorded which). Some clones in this sample may be carry-over from other donors' samples. The genes are TRBV27 and TRBJ1-5; unclear D gene. DNA of the CDR3: TGTGCCAGCAGCCTGAATGATCTACAGCCCCAGCATTTT. Residues: CASSLNDLQPQHF.